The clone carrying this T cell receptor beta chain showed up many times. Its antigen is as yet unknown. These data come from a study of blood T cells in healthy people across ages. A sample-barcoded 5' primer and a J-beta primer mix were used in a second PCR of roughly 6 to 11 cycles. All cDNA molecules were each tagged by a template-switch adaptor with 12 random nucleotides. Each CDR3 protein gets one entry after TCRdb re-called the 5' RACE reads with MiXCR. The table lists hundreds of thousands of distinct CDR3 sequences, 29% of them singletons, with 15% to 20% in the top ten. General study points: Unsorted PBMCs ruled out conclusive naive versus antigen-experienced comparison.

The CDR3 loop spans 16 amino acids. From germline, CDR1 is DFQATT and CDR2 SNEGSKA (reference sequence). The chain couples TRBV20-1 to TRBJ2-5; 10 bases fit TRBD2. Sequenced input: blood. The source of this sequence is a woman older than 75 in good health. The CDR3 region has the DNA TGCAGGCGGATTACCCTAGCGGGGGACCTTACAGAGACCCAGTACTTC. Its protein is CRRITLAGDLTETQYF.